The source of this T cell receptor beta chain is a study of T-cell memory formation after mild COVID-19. As concerns this clonotype: No antigen is known for it.

A single record per CDR3 protein comes from TCRdb applying MiXCR to the 5' RACE reads. The sample includes approximately 560,000 distinct CDR3 sequences, roughly 17% seen only once; the top ten take around 7.8%. Points from the study as a whole: Contracting clones, day 15 to 85, had balanced CD4/CD8, and later expanders favored CD4+.

Per germline, CDR1 MNHEY and CDR2 SVGAGI. V shed 4 bases and J 6 bases; nucleotides not matched to a gene: 11. The CDR3 covers 16 residues. The sequenced sample was PBMCs or a T cell subset sorted from them (not recorded which). The TCR originated in an adult woman who had mild COVID-19 (a few samples of this study predate the infection). Cell type and time point are not known. The chain uses TRBV6-5 and TRBJ2-3; 9 bases agree with TRBD1. CDR3 residues: CASSSGSTGGGDTQYF. The CDR3 bases are TGTGCCAGCAGTTCCGGATCGACAGGGGGAGGGGATACGCAGTATTTT.